The T cell receptor beta chain under discussion was sequenced for a study of cytomegalovirus exposure and HLA in healthy donors. Germline CDR1 reads GTSNPN; CDR2 reads SVGIG (reference sequence). This CDR3 contains 11 residues. V lost 5 bases and J 7 bases, leaving 11 bases between the germline ends. As to this clone: Its antigen is not known.

Study-wide findings and caveats: Whilst most TCR sequences proved rare, a subset of public TCRs occurred across many donors.

Sequencing was performed with immunoSEQ multiplex PCR; in TCRdb, only in-frame clones are kept and a portion is missing. The table lists 220,000 or so clones, 83% of them singletons. Sequencing input: PBMCs. This TCR derives from a woman aged 18-29 years in good health and CMV-seronegative. The chain combines TRBV30 with TRBJ1-2; D is possibly TRBD1 (5 bases). CDR3 sequence (DNA): TGTGCCTGGGGTTCGGGGGTTGGCTACACCTTC. Amino acids: CAWGSGVGYTF.